This entry lists 30 T cell receptor beta chains sequenced from one sample in a study of T cell changes during pregnancy in multiple sclerosis. Profiling relied on immunoSEQ multiplex PCR, and the TCRdb table lists in-frame clones only, not all of them. The sample includes tens of thousands of clones, 85% to 90% of them seen just once. The sequencing used CD8+ T cells from peripheral blood mononuclear cells, collected in the first trimester of pregnancy. The receptors originated from a female donor with multiple sclerosis, enrolled in a pregnancy study.

This chain links TRBV6-1 with TRBJ2-3; 10 nucleotides align to TRBD1. The germline gives CDR1 MNHNS, CDR2 SASEGT. V lost 8 bases and J lost 4; bases outside the gene matches: 9. The CDR3 is 15 residues long. CDR3 amino acids: CASLLGDRGADTQYF. CDR3 DNA: TGTGCCAGCCTCCTCGGGGACAGGGGTGCAGATACGCAGTATTTT.

CDR3 loop: CASSSSGISGHEQYF. The CDR3 nucleotides read TGTGCCAGCAGTTCGTCAGGAATATCAGGCCACGAGCAGTACTTC. The rearrangement uses TRBV27 and TRBJ2-7, with D unclear. The CDR3 has 15 amino acids. The V end lost 4 bases, the J end lost 5 bases, and 18 bases lay between the germline ends. Germline CDR1 and CDR2: MNHEY and SMNVEV (reference sequence).

This rearrangement joins TRBV10-3 to TRBJ1-2; a weak D match, TRBD1 (5 bases). The CDR3 has 15 residues. V was clipped by 4 bases and J by 0 bases, with 12 bases between them. Germline V lookup: CDR1 ENHRY, CDR2 SYGVKD. CDR3 in DNA: TGTGCCATCAGTGGACAGCTAACACCTAACTATGGCTACACCTTC. Its protein is CAISGQLTPNYGYTF.

The genes are TRBV6-4 and TRBJ2-1; 12 positions agree with TRBD2. Per the germline V gene, CDR1 is MRHNA and CDR2 is SNTAGT. J lost 10 bases, V lost 2 bases, and 3 bases had no gene match. The length of the CDR3 is 14 residues. The CDR3 DNA follows: TGTGCCAGCAGTGACCTAGCGGGAGGGCCCGAGCAGTTCTTC. Its translation: CASSDLAGGPEQFF.

The chain employs TRBV29-1 and TRBJ1-1; D gene ambiguous. V lost 1 base and J lost 3, with 9 bases in between. The CDR3 consists of 13 residues. Germline assignment: CDR1 SQVTM and CDR2 ANQGSEA. CDR3 DNA: TGCAGCGTTGAAGGCGGTTCGCACACTGAAGCTTTCTTT. Its protein product is CSVEGGSHTEAFF.

The V and J genes are TRBV4-2 and TRBJ2-1, with D perhaps matching TRBD1 (5 bases). The V end was cut by 6 bases, the J end by 5 bases, with 17 bases between. The CDR3 sequence is 15 residues long. Germline loops: CDR1 LGHNA, CDR2 YNFKEQ. The CDR3 bases are TGTGCCAGCAGACTTATAGATATGGACAACAATGAGCAGTTCTTC. It codes for CASRLIDMDNNEQFF.

For the CDR3, the DNA is TGCAGCGTGGAGGGCCTAGCGGTCCACAATGAGCAGTTCTTC. This translates into CSVEGLAVHNEQFF. This chain uses TRBV29-1 with TRBJ2-1; 7 nucleotides match TRBD2. The CDR3 totals 14 residues. The germline V gene has CDR1 SQVTM and CDR2 ANQGSEA. The V segment lost 6 bases and the J segment 5 bases; nucleotides outside the gene matches: 10.

As DNA, the CDR3 is TGTGCCAGTAGTAGGGGACAGAAGCAGTACTTC. Translation: CASSRGQKQYF. The chain recombines TRBV19 with TRBJ2-7, with TRBD1 identical over 7 bases. Germline assignment: CDR1 LNHDA and CDR2 SQIVND (reference sequence). V was clipped by 4 bases and J by 8 bases; unmatched bases: 2. This CDR3 is built from 11 residues.

This rearrangement joins TRBV2 to TRBJ1-1; D may be TRBD1 (6 bases). Trimming stripped 8 bases from V and 0 bases from J, with 13 bases between. The CDR3 is made up of 14 amino acids. The germline CDR1 and CDR2 sequences are SNHLY and FYNNEI. The CDR3 DNA follows: TGTGCCAGCCGGGACACACTCTTGAACACTGAAGCTTTCTTT. Protein product: CASRDTLLNTEAFF.

The chain employs TRBV6-5 and TRBJ2-1; D is perhaps TRBD2 (6 bases). CDR1 is MNHEY and CDR2 is SVGAGI in the germline V gene. The germline V and J ends were trimmed by 6 bases and 5 bases, with 14 bases remaining between them. The CDR3 is 14 amino acids. CDR3 coding DNA: TGTGCCAGCAGCTCATGGGACTTTGACAATGAGCAGTTCTTC. Protein product: CASSSWDFDNEQFF.

The chain combines TRBV12-5 with TRBJ2-5; 10 nucleotides agree with TRBD2. The CDR3 is 15 residues long. The V gene's germline CDR1 is LGHNT and CDR2 FRNRAP. J gave up 4 bases and V 3 bases, and 5 bases lay outside the gene matches. CDR3 loop: CASGFSLAGAETQYF. In DNA, the CDR3 is TGTGCTAGTGGTTTTTCCCTAGCGGGAGCAGAGACCCAGTACTTC.

The count of this clone is one. V gene TRBV7-9 combines with J gene TRBJ2-1; D is unclear. Germline V CDR1 and CDR2: SEHNR, FQNEAQ (reference sequence). The CDR3 covers 12 residues. V lost 2 bases and J lost 9, with 8 bases in between. CDR3 loop: CASSLLAPEQFF. The CDR3 nucleotides read TGTGCCAGCAGCTTATTGGCCCCTGAGCAGTTCTTC.

The rearrangement uses TRBV5-6 and TRBJ2-3, with D tentatively TRBD2 (6 bases). Per germline, CDR1 SGHDT and CDR2 YYEEEE. V gave up 5 bases and J gave up 4 bases, with 11 bases separating them. This CDR3 is built from 13 residues. The CDR3 DNA follows: TGTGCCAGCAGGGGGGGACGGTCAGATACGCAGTATTTT. This encodes CASRGGRSDTQYF.

The genes are TRBV7-9 and TRBJ2-7, with a possible D match to TRBD2 (5 bases). The CDR3 totals 16 residues. V gave up 0 bases and J gave up 2 bases, with 14 bases separating them. Germline V gives CDR1 SEHNR, CDR2 FQNEAQ (reference sequence). As DNA, the CDR3 is TGTGCCAGCAGCTTAGCTGGAGGCACAACGACCTACGAGCAGTACTTC. Translation gives CASSLAGGTTTYEQYF.

V usage is TRBV15 and J usage is TRBJ2-3; D perhaps matches TRBD2 (6 bases). The CDR3 extends over 15 amino acids. V lost 0 bases and J 5 bases, leaving 12 bases between the germline ends. Germline V gives CDR1 LNHNV, CDR2 YYDKDF (reference sequence). DNA of the CDR3: TGTGCCACCAGCAGAGACGGAACGGGAGTAGATACGCAGTATTTT. Its translation is CATSRDGTGVDTQYF.

V usage is TRBV19 and J usage is TRBJ2-1, with D maybe TRBD1 (5 bases). The CDR3 is 14 residues long. V was trimmed by 4 bases and J by 7 bases, leaving 14 bases between them. Germline V CDR1 and CDR2: LNHDA, SQIVND (reference sequence). The CDR3 nucleotides are TGTGCCAGTAGTAGTACCAGGGCTAGGAATGAGCAGTTCTTC. This translates into CASSSTRARNEQFF. Full variable domain (outside the CDR3, taken from reference TRBV19 and TRBJ2-1): DGGITQSPKYLFRKEGQNVTLSCEQNLNHDAMYWYRQDPGQGLRLIYYSQIVNDFQKGDIAEGYSVSREKKESFPLTVTSAQKNPTAFYLCASSSTRARNEQFFGPGTRLTVL.

The chain is built from TRBV4-1 and TRBJ2-4, with D perhaps TRBD2 (5 bases). The CDR3 length is 14 residues. Trimming cost V 3 bases and J 1 base, with 7 bases left between them. CDR1 MGHRA and CDR2 YSYEKL come from the germline V gene. CDR3 nucleotides: TGCGCCAGCAGCCAGGACTGGGCCAAAAACATTCAGTACTTC. It yields the protein CASSQDWAKNIQYF.

The CDR3 region has the DNA TGCAGCGGTCTGACAGCATCTAATGAAAAACTGTTTTTT. Translation gives CSGLTASNEKLFF. The chain is built from TRBV29-1 and TRBJ1-4, with TRBD1 as a possible D gene (5 bases). Germline loops: CDR1 SQVTM, CDR2 ANQGSEA. This CDR3 spans 13 amino acids. Deletions cut 7 bases from V and 3 bases from J, with 12 bases between.

The V call is TRBV7-9, the J call TRBJ2-3, with D possibly matching TRBD1 (6 bases). The CDR3 is 13 residues long. Per germline, CDR1 SEHNR and CDR2 FQNEAQ (reference sequence). The ends were cut back, 4 bases at V and 6 bases at J, with 11 bases in the middle. The CDR3 nucleotides read TGTGCCAGCAGCTCAGGGGCTGGGGATACGCAGTATTTT. Amino acids: CASSSGAGDTQYF.

V and J are TRBV7-9 and TRBJ2-7; possibly TRBD1 for D (5 bases). Germline loops: CDR1 SEHNR, CDR2 FQNEAQ (reference sequence). The CDR3 contains 14 residues. V lost 4 bases to trimming and J lost 4 bases, with 14 bases between them. The CDR3 DNA sequence: TGTGCCAGCAGCTCCCCCTTAACAGGTTACGAGCAGTACTTC. The encoded protein is CASSSPLTGYEQYF.

This clone was seen once. The rearrangement links TRBV4-3 to TRBJ2-7; 8 positions agree with TRBD2. J was trimmed by 2 bases and V by 4 bases; bases with no gene match: 4. CDR3 size: 14 residues. The V gene's germline CDR1 is LGHNA and CDR2 YSLEER. The CDR3 reads CASSPSGSPYEQYF. The CDR3 nucleotides are TGCGCCAGCAGCCCCAGCGGGAGCCCCTACGAGCAGTACTTC.

In the case of this clone: One end of the junction fails to match germline, which may point to a read error. The chain recombines TRBV7-7 with TRBJ2-1; 15 bases fit TRBD2. Germline V gene lookup returns CDR1 SSHAT and CDR2 FNYEAQ (reference sequence). The CDR3 sequence is 15 residues long. The CDR3 DNA sequence: TGTGCTAGCAGCACGGGACTAGCGGGAGGTAATGAGCAGTTCTTC. Protein product: CASSTGLAGGNEQFF.

CDR3 nucleotide sequence: TGTGCCAGCAGTCTTCTCCGGGACATCCAATACGAGCAGTACTTC. Its protein product is CASSLLRDIQYEQYF. The rearrangement links TRBV28 to TRBJ2-7; perhaps TRBD1 as D (6 bases). V lost 5 bases and J 4 bases, leaving 18 bases between the germline ends. CDR1 and CDR2 from the germline V gene are MDHEN and SYDVKM. The CDR3 contains 15 residues.

V usage is TRBV7-9 and J usage is TRBJ1-4; maybe TRBD1 (6 bases). This CDR3 has 17 residues. Germline V gene lookup returns CDR1 SEHNR and CDR2 FQNEAQ (reference sequence). V gave up 5 bases and J gave up 5 bases, with 21 bases separating them. The CDR3 is CASSESGAGTLNEKLFF. The CDR3 region has the DNA TGTGCCAGCAGCGAAAGCGGGGCCGGGACATTGAATGAAAAACTGTTTTTT.

V gene TRBV30 combines with J gene TRBJ2-3; 9 bases are shared with TRBD2. The CDR3 contains 15 residues. Germline CDR1 and CDR2: GTSNPN and SVGIG (reference sequence). The V gene end was trimmed by 0 bases and the J gene end by 3 bases; junction bases not matched to a gene: 4. In DNA, the CDR3 is TGTGCCTGGAGTGTAGGGCGGGAGGGAACAGATACGCAGTATTTT. Amino acid sequence: CAWSVGREGTDTQYF.

The rearrangement uses TRBV27 and TRBJ2-3; maybe TRBD2 (5 bases). The V and J ends lost 5 bases and 9 bases respectively, with 15 bases between them. CDR3 length equals 13 residues. Germline V gene lookup returns CDR1 MNHEY and CDR2 SMNVEV (reference sequence). As DNA, the CDR3 is TGTGCCAGCAGTCCCTTACTCGGAGGCACGCAGTATTTT. Translation: CASSPLLGGTQYF.

This chain links TRBV6-1 with TRBJ2-1, with TRBD2 identical over 10 bases. Germline-derived CDR1 and CDR2 are MNHNS and SASEGT. V shed 5 bases and J 2 bases; nucleotides not matched to a gene: 3. The CDR3 spans 15 residues. CDR3 DNA: TGTGCCAGCAGTTTAACTAGCGGGACCTACAATGAGCAGTTCTTC. Protein: CASSLTSGTYNEQFF.

The chain couples TRBV7-9 to TRBJ1-5; D is unclear. This CDR3 comprises 14 residues. Germline CDR1 and CDR2: SEHNR and FQNEAQ (reference sequence). V dropped 3 bases and J dropped 3 bases, with 9 bases sitting between them. The CDR3 region is CASSFSGFNQPQHF. The CDR3 DNA sequence: TGTGCCAGCAGCTTTTCGGGTTTCAATCAGCCCCAGCATTTT.

This chain joins TRBV6-5 and TRBJ2-1, with unresolved D. Per germline, CDR1 MNHEY and CDR2 SVGAGI. V dropped 3 bases and J dropped 8 bases, with 11 bases sitting between them. This CDR3 region has 13 residues. This CDR3 is CASSYGVQDEQFF. As DNA, the CDR3 is TGTGCCAGCAGTTATGGTGTACAAGATGAGCAGTTCTTC.

J is TRBJ1-2 and V is TRBV19; tentative D call: TRBD1 (5 bases). Trimming took 3 bases from V and 6 from J, leaving 14 bases between them. Germline CDR1 LNHDA, CDR2 SQIVND (reference sequence). The CDR3 spans 14 residues. CDR3 nucleotides: TGTGCCAGTAGTATGAACGCAGGGCAGAATGGCTACACCTTC. It codes for CASSMNAGQNGYTF.